These 23 T cell receptor beta chains were all obtained from the same sample, sequenced in a study of T cells in Graves' hyperthyroidism and ophthalmopathy. TCR beta CDR3 sequences were amplified from RNA transcripts. Primed by the HTBI set, a first-round RT-PCR was run on the TCR CDR3. MiXCR, applied by TCRdb to the multiplex PCR reads, yields one record per CDR3 protein. The data contain 400,000 or so distinct CDR3 sequences, roughly 15% of them singletons. Material for sequencing was blood. These receptors came from a young woman with Graves' ophthalmopathy.

The rearrangement joins TRBV19 to TRBJ1-2; TRBD1 might be the D (6 bases). Trimming shortened V by 5 bases and J by 4 bases, and 11 bases separated the two germline ends. This CDR3 comprises 13 residues. The V gene's germline CDR1 is LNHDA and CDR2 SQIVND (reference sequence). The CDR3 region is CASSSSTGYGYTF. CDR3 bases: TGTGCCAGTAGTTCGTCGACAGGCTATGGCTACACCTTC.

This clonotype was detected ten times or more. This chain links TRBV4-1 with TRBJ1-5, with TRBD1 identical over 10 bases. Losses at the gene ends were 0 bases for V and 4 bases for J; bases not matched to a gene: 6. Germline V gives CDR1 MGHRA, CDR2 YSYEKL. The CDR3 sequence is 17 residues long. The CDR3 region is CASSQDWDRGGNQPQHF. In DNA form, the CDR3 reads TGCGCCAGCAGCCAAGATTGGGACAGGGGCGGTAATCAGCCCCAGCATTTT.

At least ten counts were recorded for this clonotype. The gene calls are TRBV7-3 and TRBJ2-3; D perhaps matches TRBD1 (5 bases). Trimming pared 5 bases from V and 2 bases from J, leaving 26 bases between. Germline assignment: CDR1 SGHTA and CDR2 FQGTGA. This CDR3 has 19 residues. CDR3 region: CASSPRQFLVHHYTDTQYF. CDR3 coding DNA: TGTGCCAGCAGCCCAAGACAGTTTCTTGTCCACCACTACACAGATACGCAGTATTTT.

There are many counts of this clonotype. This chain joins TRBV12-3 or TRBV12-4 and TRBJ1-2; D ambiguous. The CDR3 spans 10 residues. Trimming left V 3 bases short and J 6 bases short, with 2 bases between. The CDR3 region is CASSFDGYTF. Written as DNA, the CDR3 is TGTGCCAGCAGTTTCGATGGCTACACCTTC.

This clonotype came up many times. The DNA of the CDR3 is TGTGCCAGCAGTGAACGAGGGGCTCTCAATCAGCCCCAGCATTTT. Its translation: CASSERGALNQPQHF. The chain links TRBV6-1 to TRBJ1-5; maybe TRBD1 (5 bases). The CDR3 has 15 residues. CDR1 and CDR2 (germline): MNHNS, SASEGT. V gave up 2 bases and J gave up 3 bases, with 11 bases separating them.

This clonotype was detected many times. The V gene is TRBV11-2, the J gene TRBJ1-1; D is unclear. The CDR3 extends over 14 amino acids. Germline lookup yields CDR1 SGHAT and CDR2 FQNNGV. Trimming removed 5 bases at V and 0 bases at J, with 10 bases between. The CDR3: CASSNRVMNTEAFF. The CDR3 nucleotides are TGTGCCAGCAGCAATAGGGTCATGAACACTGAAGCTTTCTTT.

This clonotype appeared many times. The gene calls are TRBV7-9 and TRBJ1-2; no clear D gene. The V end was cut by 4 bases, the J end by 8 bases, with 11 bases between. This CDR3 has 12 residues. The germline V gene has CDR1 SEHNR and CDR2 FQNEAQ (reference sequence). The CDR3 reads CASSSRTWGYTF. The CDR3 coding sequence is TGTGCCAGCAGCTCCCGGACCTGGGGCTACACCTTC.

This clonotype was observed a handful of times. The V and J genes are TRBV4-2 and TRBJ2-1; 10 bases line up with TRBD1. This CDR3 has 16 amino acids. V was clipped by 1 base and J by 2 bases; unmatched bases: 2. The germline CDR1 and CDR2 sequences are LGHNA and YNFKEQ. CDR3 sequence: CASSQGDRGPYNEQFF. The CDR3 DNA sequence: TGTGCCAGCAGCCAAGGGGACAGGGGCCCCTACAATGAGCAGTTCTTC.

This clonotype was seen at least ten times. The V call is TRBV4-1, the J call TRBJ1-5; the D is unclear. Looked up from germline, CDR1 is MGHRA and CDR2 is YSYEKL. The CDR3 length is 15 residues. Trimming pared 1 base from V and 8 bases from J, leaving 15 bases between. The CDR3 region has the DNA TGCGCCAGCAGCCAAGTCGGGGAGCGGTTGAAGCCCCAGCATTTT. This gives the protein CASSQVGERLKPQHF.

V is TRBV11-3 and J is TRBJ2-7, with 12 bases fitting TRBD2. The CDR3 runs 15 residues. V shed 6 bases and J 4 bases; nucleotides not matched to a gene: 7. Per the germline V gene, CDR1 is SGHNT and CDR2 is YENEEA. The CDR3 loop is CASRDGLAGGYEQYF. CDR3 DNA: TGTGCCAGCAGGGACGGGCTAGCGGGAGGGTACGAGCAGTACTTC.

This clonotype was seen many times. The CDR3 here is CATSDSTSGLTDTQYF. The CDR3 DNA sequence: TGTGCCACCAGTGATTCGACTAGCGGCCTTACAGATACGCAGTATTTT. This rearrangement joins TRBV24-1 to TRBJ2-3, with 9 nucleotides matching TRBD2. V shed 2 bases and J 3 bases; nucleotides not matched to a gene: 5. The CDR3 is 16 residues long. Germline assignment: CDR1 KGHDR and CDR2 SFDVKD.

The chain joins TRBV5-1 to TRBJ1-5, with D perhaps TRBD1 (5 bases). Germline CDR1 reads SGHRS; CDR2 reads YFSETQ. The CDR3 spans 14 residues. The germline V and J ends were trimmed by 3 bases and 7 bases, with 14 bases remaining between them. The CDR3 reads CASSSGGRDQPQHF. The CDR3 DNA follows: TGCGCCAGCAGCTCGGGAGGGAGGGACCAGCCCCAGCATTTT. The full variable domain, its missing parts supplied by reference TRBV5-1 and TRBJ1-5, is KAGVTQTPRYLIKTRGQQVTLSCSPISGHRSVSWYQQTPGQGLQFLFEYFSETQRNKGNFPGRFSGRQFSNSRSEMNVSTLELGDSALYLCASSSGGRDQPQHFGDGTRLSIL.

V gene TRBV10-2 combines with J gene TRBJ1-5; the match to TRBD1 covers 8 bases. V lost 5 bases to trimming and J lost 3 bases; unmatched junction nucleotides: 3. The CDR3 has 14 amino acids. Germline loops: CDR1 WSHSY, CDR2 SAAADI. CDR3 sequence (DNA): TGCGCCAGCAGTCCGGGACAGGACAATCAGCCCCAGCATTTT. This sequence encodes CASSPGQDNQPQHF.

This clonotype was detected many times. The rearrangement links TRBV7-9 to TRBJ1-2, with TRBD1 identical over 8 bases. The CDR3 runs to 15 residues. Trimming at V came to 5 bases and at J to 3 bases, leaving 8 bases not matched to a gene. Germline V CDR1 and CDR2: SEHNR, FQNEAQ (reference sequence). In DNA, the CDR3 is TGTGCCAGCAGCGCGACGACAGGGGCAGACTATGGCTACACCTTC. This codes for CASSATTGADYGYTF.

This clonotype was observed many times. V gene TRBV3-1 combines with J gene TRBJ2-2; unclear D gene. This CDR3 is built from 15 residues. Germline CDR1 and CDR2: LGHDT and YNNKEL (reference sequence). The V and J ends lost 2 bases and 1 base respectively, with 8 bases between them. The CDR3: CASSQTMRNTGELFF. In DNA, the CDR3 is TGTGCCAGCAGCCAAACAATGAGGAACACCGGGGAGCTGTTTTTT.

The genes are TRBV4-1 and TRBJ2-3; 7 bases align to TRBD2. This CDR3 region has 15 residues. In germline, CDR1 is MGHRA, CDR2 YSYEKL. Trimming at V came to 0 bases and at J to 5 bases, leaving 5 bases not matched to a gene. The CDR3 DNA reads as TGCGCCAGCAGCCAAGATCGGGGGGACGGAGATACGCAGTATTTT. Translated: CASSQDRGDGDTQYF.

This clonotype was counted at least ten times. This rearrangement joins TRBV12-3 or TRBV12-4 to TRBJ1-1; no clear D gene. Trimming shortened V by 5 bases and J by 0 bases, and 10 bases separated the two germline ends. CDR3 length: 14 residues. CDR3 protein: CASSGPRMNTEAFF. In nucleotides, the CDR3 is TGTGCCAGCAGTGGGCCCAGAATGAACACTGAAGCTTTCTTT.

This clonotype has at least ten counts. V and J are TRBV27 and TRBJ1-5; tentatively, D is TRBD1 (6 bases). V lost 5 bases and J lost 0, with 11 bases in between. This CDR3 has 15 amino acids. Germline V lookup: CDR1 MNHEY, CDR2 SMNVEV (reference sequence). The CDR3, as DNA: TGTGCCAGCAGTACGGACAGCTATAGCAATCAGCCCCAGCATTTT. It translates to CASSTDSYSNQPQHF.

This clonotype was seen ten or more times. The V and J genes are TRBV20-1 and TRBJ2-5, with 8 bases fitting TRBD2. The CDR3 loop spans 11 amino acids. Unmatched junction bases numbered 0, after V lost 4 bases and J lost 5 bases. Germline CDR1 DFQATT, CDR2 SNEGSKA (reference sequence). The CDR3 coding sequence is TGCAGTGCTACGGGGGGGGAGACCCAGTACTTC. Protein sequence: CSATGGETQYF.

This clonotype was seen a handful of times. This sequence joins TRBV9 and TRBJ2-3; TRBD1 might be the D (7 bases). Between the trimmed V and J ends, which lost 3 bases and 0 bases, there was a span of 17 bases. The germline V gene has CDR1 SGDLS and CDR2 YYNGEE. The CDR3 is made up of 17 amino acids. This CDR3 reads CASSEGGGVGSTDTQYF. CDR3 nucleotide sequence: TGTGCCAGCAGCGAAGGGGGCGGGGTTGGAAGCACAGATACGCAGTATTTT.

In this sample, this clonotype turned up many times. This rearrangement joins TRBV2 to TRBJ1-4; D is undetermined. Germline V gene data show CDR1 as SNHLY and CDR2 as FYNNEI. V was shortened by 8 bases and J by 4 bases, with 14 bases between the two germline ends. The CDR3 sequence is 14 residues long. CDR3 in amino acids: CASCPGRLNEKLFF. The CDR3 nucleotides read TGTGCCAGCTGCCCGGGCAGACTTAATGAAAAACTGTTTTTT.

Turning to this clonotype: With a much larger clone just one base away, this may be a read error. The rearrangement links TRBV24-1 to TRBJ2-3; TRBD2 aligns across 14 bases. The CDR3 runs to 16 residues. Germline CDR1 reads KGHDR; CDR2 reads SFDVKD. The trim removed 4 bases at V and 6 bases at J, leaving 5 bases unmatched. The CDR3 reads CATSDPGTSGGDTQYF. CDR3 bases: TGTGCCACCAGTGACCCGGGGACTAGCGGGGGTGATACGCAGTATTTT.

In regard to this clonotype: One junction end does not reproduce the germline sequence, and a read error may be involved. The chain couples TRBV19 to TRBJ1-6, with D unclear. The germline CDR1 and CDR2 sequences are LNHDA and SQIVND (reference sequence). This CDR3 spans 14 amino acids. The CDR3 DNA is TGTGCCGGTAGTGATCGTCTGTCTCGATCACCCCTCCACTTT. Protein: CAGSDRLSRSPLHF.